This TCR beta chain was found in a study of shared clonotypes between healthy human individuals. Produced via immunoSEQ multiplex PCR; TCRdb's table is partial and in-frame only. The sample lists hundreds of thousands of clones, 92% occurring once. CDR1 is MGHRA and CDR2 is YSYEKL in the germline V gene. CDR3 size: 13 residues. The V and J ends lost 8 bases and 12 bases, in that order; junction bases with no gene match: 9. Notes on the study in general: Memory subsets generally showed smaller estimated richness than naive subsets did.

Notes on this clone: The antigen is not known.

Naive-designated CD8 cells lacked CD45RO, were positively enriched for CCR7, and omitted terminally differentiated effector memory CD45RA+ cells. Sequencing was performed on naive CD8+ T cells sorted from blood. The chain has TRBV4-1 and TRBJ2-1; 11 bases fit TRBD2. The TCR originated in a man younger than 40 in good health. The CDR3 loop is CASGETSGNGQFF. In DNA, the CDR3 is TGCGCCAGCGGTGAGACTAGCGGGAACGGGCAGTTCTTC.